This TCR beta chain is from a study of immune characterization of retroperitoneal liposarcoma. TCRdb recomputed calls from the PCR reads with MiXCR, one row per CDR3 protein. Of around 2,000 distinct CDR3 sequences in the sample, approximately 50% are singletons; the top ten hold under 60%. This clonotype was seen more than once but under ten times. The specimen was tumor tissue. This clonotype originated in a female donor with retroperitoneal liposarcoma.

The CDR3: CASRHLSDTQYF. CDR3 DNA: TGTGCCAGCAGGCACCTCTCAGATACGCAGTATTTT. The genes are TRBV12-3 or TRBV12-4 and TRBJ2-3; no clear D gene. Trimming shortened V by 6 bases and J by 4 bases, and 8 bases separated the two germline ends. The CDR3 extends over 12 amino acids.